These 14 T cell receptor beta chains came from one sample sequenced in a study of post-analysis software for immune sequencing data (dated by TCRdb to the mid-2010s). On the study overall, not on this receptor specifically: Patients showed significantly higher frequencies than controls for about 5 TRBV segments, among them TRBV5-6, TRBV5-1 and TRBV20-1.

The antigens for these receptors are not known. Library construction relied on PCR. The sequencer was an Illumina HiSeq 2500. Unique molecular identifiers were incorporated into TCR beta cDNA libraries to reduce PCR and sequencing biases. TCRdb trimmed public reads at Q25 via fastp, called clones via MiXCR and kept in-frame beta chains. For every CDR3 protein sequence, its rows merge into one entry that carries the most common genes and DNA. The sample includes 550,000 to 700,000 distinct CDR3 sequences, with 44% observed a single time. The biggest ten clones account for around 1.7% of the sample. Sample: blood. These receptors came from a girl between 5 and 17 years old with multiple sclerosis.

This clonotype has only a few counts. The genes are TRBV4-1 and TRBJ2-5; possibly TRBD1 or TRBD2 for D (5 bases each). The CDR3 runs to 16 residues. Trimming left V 0 bases short and J 2 bases short, with 13 bases between. Germline V gives CDR1 MGHRA, CDR2 YSYEKL. The CDR3 DNA follows: TGCGCCAGCAGCCAAGAGGGTGGGACCGCGCAAGAGACCCAGTACTTC. Its protein product is CASSQEGGTAQETQYF.

The chain links TRBV24-1 to TRBJ2-1; either TRBD1 or TRBD2 may supply D (5 bases each). The CDR3 sequence is 9 residues long. The germline V and J ends were trimmed by 9 bases and 9 bases, with 5 bases remaining between them. The germline CDR1 and CDR2 sequences are KGHDR and SFDVKD. For the CDR3, the DNA is TGTGCCACCGGGGGTGAGCAGTTCTTC. This sequence encodes CATGGEQFF.

This clonotype was recorded a few times. The chain has TRBV20-1 and TRBJ2-5; D is ambiguous. The CDR3 extends over 13 amino acids. Trimming pared 0 bases from V and 4 bases from J, leaving 9 bases between. In germline, CDR1 is DFQATT, CDR2 SNEGSKA (reference sequence). CDR3 sequence: CSARDLRLETQYF. DNA for the CDR3: TGCAGTGCTAGAGATTTGAGATTAGAGACCCAGTACTTC.

Only a few counts were recorded for this clonotype. This chain links TRBV7-2 with TRBJ2-5; 8 nucleotides agree with TRBD1. V shed 3 bases, J shed 2 bases, and the junction held 5 bases outside the gene matches. The length of the CDR3 is 15 residues. From germline, CDR1 is SGHTA and CDR2 FQGNSA. This CDR3 is CASSFDRGVQETQYF. CDR3 DNA: TGTGCCAGCAGCTTCGACAGGGGAGTACAAGAGACCCAGTACTTC.

DNA of the CDR3: TGCGCCAGCAGCTGGGACAGAAATAGCAATCAGCCCCAGCATTTT. It encodes CASSWDRNSNQPQHF. The chain recombines TRBV5-1 with TRBJ1-5; TRBD1 aligns across 7 bases. The trim removed 3 bases at V and 0 bases at J, leaving 3 bases unmatched. The CDR3 consists of 15 residues. Germline loops: CDR1 SGHRS, CDR2 YFSETQ.

The V gene is TRBV14, the J gene TRBJ2-7; 10 bases are a match to TRBD2. Judging by the DNA end, TRBJ2-5 fits better; the J call may be wrong. This CDR3 is 14 amino acids long. Germline assignment: CDR1 SGHDN and CDR2 FVKESK. This CDR3 reads CASSATSGEQTQYF. The CDR3 DNA sequence: TGTGCCAGCAGCGCTACTAGCGGGGAACAGACCCAGTACTTC.

This chain joins TRBV4-1 and TRBJ1-2; D possibly corresponds to TRBD1 (6 bases). Germline CDR1 MGHRA, CDR2 YSYEKL. Trimming removed 5 bases at V and 2 bases at J, with 12 bases between. The CDR3 has 14 amino acids. The CDR3 bases are TGCGCCAGCAGCGGTACAGGGAACAACTATGGCTACACCTTC. Amino acid sequence: CASSGTGNNYGYTF.

The chain links TRBV12-3 or TRBV12-4 to TRBJ2-3; no clear D gene. The CDR3 covers 14 residues. The germline V and J ends were trimmed by 3 bases and 4 bases, with 11 bases remaining between them. CDR3 DNA sequence: TGTGCCAGCAGTTTCAAGCGCAGCCCAGATACGCAGTATTTT. This sequence encodes CASSFKRSPDTQYF.

This clonotype was seen once. The chain uses TRBV5-1 and TRBJ2-1; 10 bases fit TRBD2. Trimming took 0 bases from V and 7 from J; bases not matched to a gene: 7. The CDR3 length is 16 residues. Germline assignment: CDR1 SGHRS and CDR2 YFSETQ. The CDR3 protein is CASSLEAGGPGNEQFF. The CDR3 coding sequence is TGCGCCAGCAGCTTGGAAGCGGGAGGGCCTGGGAATGAGCAGTTCTTC.

J is TRBJ1-1 and V is TRBV6-6, with a possible D match to TRBD1 (6 bases). Per germline, CDR1 MNHNY and CDR2 SVGAGI (reference sequence). The CDR3 consists of 13 residues. The V gene lost 2 bases and the J gene lost 7 bases, with 11 bases spanning the gap. CDR3 sequence: CASSYGGPGEAFF. CDR3 in DNA: TGTGCCAGCAGTTACGGGGGGCCTGGTGAAGCTTTCTTT.

The chain recombines TRBV5-5 with TRBJ2-5; D might be TRBD1 or TRBD2, each matching 5 bases. V was trimmed by 2 bases and J by 11 bases, leaving 16 bases between them. Germline CDR1 reads SGHKS; CDR2 reads YYEKEE (reference sequence). The CDR3 contains 13 residues. The CDR3, as DNA: TGTGCCAGCAGCTTCCGGGACGGGGTAGAGCAGTACTTC. It is translated as CASSFRDGVEQYF.

The genes are TRBV7-6 and TRBJ1-2; D is undetermined. CDR1 is SGHVS and CDR2 is FNYEAQ in the germline V gene. The ends were cut back, 1 base at V and 7 bases at J, with 10 bases in the middle. This CDR3 is 13 amino acids long. The CDR3 is CASSLGVLSGYTF. The CDR3 DNA reads as TGTGCCAGCAGCTTAGGGGTTCTCAGTGGCTACACCTTC. Full variable domain (outside the CDR3, taken from reference TRBV7-6 and TRBJ1-2): GAGVSQSPRYKVTKRGQDVALRCDPISGHVSLYWYRQALGQGPEFLTYFNYEAQQDKSGLPNDRFSAERPEGSISTLTIQRTEQRDSAMYRCASSLGVLSGYTFGSGTRLTVV.

This clonotype was seen repeatedly, ten times or more. The rearrangement uses TRBV4-1 and TRBJ2-7, with TRBD2 as a possible D gene (7 bases). V shed 4 bases and J shed 2 bases, with 12 bases lying between them. This CDR3 comprises 14 residues. Germline CDR1 MGHRA, CDR2 YSYEKL. CDR3 nucleotide sequence: TGCGCCAGCAGCCCGCCGGGGGGCACCTACGAGCAGTACTTC. It specifies CASSPPGGTYEQYF.

This clonotype was seen only once. The chain couples TRBV4-2 to TRBJ2-1; 7 bases agree with TRBD2. Looked up from germline, CDR1 is LGHNA and CDR2 is YNFKEQ. J gave up 9 bases and V 0 bases, and 17 bases lay outside the gene matches. The CDR3 has 18 amino acids. Here the CDR3 DNA reads TGTGCCAGCAGCCAAGATTTCAAGCGGTCCCTAGCGGTGCCTGAGCAGTTCTTC. Translated, it gives CASSQDFKRSLAVPEQFF.